This TCR beta chain was retrieved from a study of T cells in Graves' hyperthyroidism and ophthalmopathy. The V gene's germline CDR1 is MNHEY and CDR2 SVGAGI. The V gene lost 2 bases and the J gene lost 1 base, with 17 bases spanning the gap. CDR3 length: 17 amino acids. This clonotype has a count of ten or more. RNA transcripts provided the source from which TCR beta CDR3 regions were amplified. Initially, a first-round RT-PCR of the TCR CDR3 employed the HTBI primer set. TCRdb independently ran MiXCR on the multiplex PCR reads; one entry per CDR3 protein. The sample lists hundreds of thousands of distinct CDR3 sequences, around 20% occurring once.

This chain links TRBV6-5 with TRBJ1-2, with D possibly being TRBD1 (6 bases). This TCR was sampled from a man aged 25 to 40 with Graves' ophthalmopathy. The sample comprised blood. CDR3 residues: CASSYAERGALNYGYTF. The DNA of the CDR3 is TGTGCCAGCAGTTACGCGGAGAGGGGGGCCCTTAACTATGGCTACACCTTC.